This T cell receptor beta chain was profiled in a study of identifying expanded T cells in peripheral blood. Germline assignment: CDR1 LGHNA and CDR2 YSLEER. Trimming removed 0 bases from V and 0 bases from J, with 12 bases in between. The CDR3 length is 17 residues. This table comes from immunoSEQ multiplex PCR, and its TCRdb copy is limited to in-frame clones, with some not included. This table has around 80,000 clones, roughly nine tenths appearing once. The gene calls are TRBV4-3 and TRBJ1-3; D is possibly TRBD1 (5 bases). This TCR derives from a person between 18 and 75 years old in good health. The sequencing input was blood. This CDR3 is CASSQDVLRGSGNTIYF. For the CDR3, the DNA is TGCGCCAGCAGCCAAGACGTCTTGAGGGGCTCTGGAAACACCATATATTTT.